This TCR beta chain was obtained from a study of a mutant IDH1 vaccine in newly diagnosed glioma. Study-level information: Patients were started on vaccination 4-6 weeks after radiotherapy alone, or with temozolomide cycles. Treated patients were roughly 62% male, roughly 40% female, mean age around 40 years.

Sequenced by immunoSEQ multiplex PCR; TCRdb stores in-frame clones only, minus some. The top ten hold about 4% of the sample, which has some 54,000 clones, around 84% seen once. Germline-derived CDR1 and CDR2 are PRHDT and FYEKMQ (reference sequence). The CDR3 is made up of 13 amino acids. Specified time point: week 35, safety follow-up. The content of each vaccine dose was 300 ug of mutant IDH1 20-mer peptide, and topical imiquimod accompanied it. As to this clone: Its matching antigen is unknown. The junction departs from the called germline gene at one end, perhaps through a read error.

Here the sequenced sample was PBMCs, taken from a glioma patient whose treatment included an IDH1 peptide vaccine. This clonotype was sampled from a woman aged 18-29 years with glioma. The gene calls are TRBV13 and TRBJ2-1; a weak D match, TRBD1 (6 bases). The CDR3 bases are TGTGCCAGCAGCCTAGGAAACACAGGGAAGGGGTTCTTC. Protein: CASSLGNTGKGFF.